This TCR beta chain was sequenced for a study of blood T cell repertoires in COVID-19 (TCRdb year 2020). Broadly, across the study: Samples from collaborators originated in the United States, Italy and Spain and spanned both the acute and convalescent phases of COVID-19. The material from the prospective study consisted of cDNA or gDNA derived from T cells, B-cell-depleted T cells, or PBMCs. Nearly every sample came with metadata listing a de-identified subject ID, COVID-19 status, age in years and sex. A freely available public database, intended as a resource for researchers studying the immune response to SARS-CoV-2, is where the repertoires were released. The samples were drawn from the first 160 participants of the ongoing ImmuneRACE study and from under 1,500 subjects provided by 6 global collaborators. Where available, HLA class I and class II types were taken from metadata supplied by the sample provider and were not determined by assay-based typing. The dataset comprised deeply sampled blood TCRbeta repertoires from subjects exposed to, actively infected with, or recovered from COVID-19.

The investigation overall reported the following: How much clinical and demographic metadata was included differed by source and by participant, and the metadata was provided uncurated.

Whole blood was collected in K2EDTA tubes by collaborating institutions according to the institutions' own protocols. For TCRbeta analysis, collaborator samples were shipped as frozen whole blood, as isolated PBMCs, or as DNA extracted from either sample type. Inclusive of the bounding cysteine and phenylalanine, the CDR3 is 15 residues long. Only CDR3 DNA remains: 45 bases, in frame from the first base. Reading the germline V gene gives CDR1 LGHNA and CDR2 YSLEER. After removal of 1 base from V and 5 bases from J, the junction retains 5 bases not matched to a gene. As for this clone: Its specific antigen is unknown. Base qualities are missing; no much larger clone stands one base away.

TCRbeta CDR3 regions were amplified from genomic DNA by means of the immunoSEQ Assay, a bias-controlled multiplex PCR. On the study's bioinformatics: The number of nucleated cells in each sample was estimated by amplification of reference gene primers within the assay. To quantify the absolute abundance of each unique TCRbeta CDR3 rearrangement, sequence reads were collapsed and filtered. Productive Simpson clonality was computed per sample as the square root of Simpson's diversity index over productive rearrangements. Drawn from immuneACCESS, this table holds only the in-frame rearrangements with V and J called that TCRdb kept. Clones are partly lost; checked studies trace under half to an unresolved V gene and leave the rest unexplained. The D gene and trimming were derived from the DNA, and the V and J assignments and clone size from that table. For this sample there are 120,000 to 150,000 clones; approximately 91% appear just once. Of the sample, 2% to 2.5% falls within the top ten clones.

Sequenced sample: peripheral blood. Rearrangement joined TRBV4-3 to TRBJ2-1; 7 central bases correspond to TRBD2. This receptor was obtained from a human donor in a cohort sampled during active COVID-19. CDR3 sequence: CASSQVGGSNNEQFF. The DNA sequence follows: TGCGCCAGCAGCCAAGTGGGGGGGTCCAACAATGAGCAGTTCTTC.